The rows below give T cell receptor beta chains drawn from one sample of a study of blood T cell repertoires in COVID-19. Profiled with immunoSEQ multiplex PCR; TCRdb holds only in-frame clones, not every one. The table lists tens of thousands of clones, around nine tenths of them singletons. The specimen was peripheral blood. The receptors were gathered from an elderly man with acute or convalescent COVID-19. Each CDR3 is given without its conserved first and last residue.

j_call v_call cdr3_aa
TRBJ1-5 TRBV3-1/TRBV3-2 ASSQERSNQPQH
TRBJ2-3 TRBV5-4 ASSSGGASGVSTDTQY
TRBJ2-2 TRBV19 ASSILSGGNTGELF
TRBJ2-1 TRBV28 ASRGLALHSYNEQF
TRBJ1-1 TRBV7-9 ASSPTDRGGTEAF
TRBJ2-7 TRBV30 AWSVRQGGYEQY
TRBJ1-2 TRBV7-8 ASSPHQGGDGYT
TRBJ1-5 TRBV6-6 ASSLDRVGQPQH
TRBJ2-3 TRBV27 ASSTERGDTQY
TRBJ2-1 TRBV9 ASSGGGPYNEQF
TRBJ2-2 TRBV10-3 AISFSGGADGELF
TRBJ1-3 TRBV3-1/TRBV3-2 ASSQGQGSGSGNTIY
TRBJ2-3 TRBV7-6 ASSLGTLAGAGGDTQY
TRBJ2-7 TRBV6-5 ATSSAGGYEQY
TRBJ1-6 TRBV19 ASSIDGPGLQRANSPLH
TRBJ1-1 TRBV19 ASSMPGQADTEAF
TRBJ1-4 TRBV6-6 ASSYGAGKGEKLF
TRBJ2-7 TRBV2 ASSEGWQGYEQY
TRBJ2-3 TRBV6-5 ASSRQVPDTQY
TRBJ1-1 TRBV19 ASSGQGGNTEAF
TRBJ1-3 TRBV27 ASSHGGQGNTIY
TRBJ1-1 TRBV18 ASSPLGGAGTEAF
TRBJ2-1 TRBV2 AIAGDLSYNEQF
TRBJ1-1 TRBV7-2 ASSLAIAGQEAF
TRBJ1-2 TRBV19 ASSRTESYGYT
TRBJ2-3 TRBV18 ASSPGNLRNTDTQY